Below, 29 T cell receptor beta chains from the same sample are listed, as sequenced in a study of neurological immune-mediated disorders. One entry per CDR3 protein, called by TCRdb with MiXCR from the 5' RACE reads. The sample carries around 78,000 distinct CDR3 sequences, approximately 17% recorded once. Source material: PBMCs. Source of these receptors: a middle-aged woman in good health.

This clonotype was seen at least ten times. The CDR3 DNA follows: TGTGCCAGCAGTGACTCTTACGAGCAGTACTTC. It codes for CASSDSYEQYF. The V and J genes are TRBV6-4 and TRBJ2-7; D unresolved. V was clipped by 0 bases and J by 4 bases, with 1 base between them. Germline lookup yields CDR1 MRHNA and CDR2 SNTAGT. The CDR3 spans 11 residues.

This clonotype was observed at least ten times. The chain uses TRBV9 and TRBJ1-3, with a tentative D call TRBD1 (5 bases). Trimming removed 0 bases at V and 8 bases at J, with 15 bases between. The CDR3 loop spans 15 amino acids. CDR1 SGDLS and CDR2 YYNGEE come from the germline V gene. The CDR3 loop is CASSVGAGLLDTIYF. In DNA form, the CDR3 reads TGTGCCAGCAGCGTAGGGGCAGGGTTGTTGGACACCATATATTTT.

Many counts were recorded for this clonotype. This sequence joins TRBV28 and TRBJ2-3; 7 nucleotides line up with TRBD1. CDR1 is MDHEN and CDR2 is SYDVKM in the germline V gene. CDR3 size: 15 residues. After removal of 5 bases from V and 2 bases from J, the junction contained 7 bases not matched to a gene. The CDR3: CASSRYDRVTDTQYF. In DNA form, the CDR3 reads TGTGCCAGCAGTAGGTATGACAGGGTCACAGATACGCAGTATTTT.

This clonotype was recorded many times. The junction does not match germline at one end; this may be a read error. The chain links TRBV4-3 to TRBJ2-1, with TRBD2 matching over 11 bases. The CDR3 runs 17 residues. Germline values: CDR1 LGHNA, CDR2 YSLEER. Here the CDR3 reads CTSSQDSSGGTGSEQFF. The CDR3 nucleotides read TGCACCAGCAGCCAAGATTCTAGCGGGGGGACAGGGTCTGAGCAGTTCTTC.

The rearrangement joins TRBV28 to TRBJ2-4; TRBD1 might be the D (6 bases). Germline V gene lookup returns CDR1 MDHEN and CDR2 SYDVKM. Trimming removed 4 bases from V and 7 bases from J, with 8 bases in between. The CDR3 is 12 amino acids. The CDR3 protein is CASSSGQNIQYF. Here the CDR3 DNA reads TGTGCCAGCAGTTCCGGACAGAACATTCAGTACTTC.

This clonotype was picked up many times. In DNA, the CDR3 is TGTGCCAGTAGTATAAGAGACACTGAAGCTTTCTTT. Translation gives CASSIRDTEAFF. The chain has TRBV19 and TRBJ1-1; D not resolved. CDR3 length: 12 amino acids. V was trimmed by 2 bases and J by 3 bases, leaving 4 bases between them. The germline V gene has CDR1 LNHDA and CDR2 SQIVND (reference sequence). Complete variable domain (other parts from reference TRBV19 and TRBJ1-1): DGGITQSPKYLFRKEGQNVTLSCEQNLNHDAMYWYRQDPGQGLRLIYYSQIVNDFQKGDIAEGYSVSREKKESFPLTVTSAQKNPTAFYLCASSIRDTEAFFGQGTRLTVV.

This clonotype came up many times. V usage is TRBV29-1 and J usage is TRBJ2-7, with 10 bases identical to TRBD1. The V and J ends lost 7 bases and 1 base, in that order; junction bases with no gene match: 4. CDR1 SQVTM and CDR2 ANQGSEA come from the germline V gene. The CDR3 consists of 13 residues. The CDR3 DNA sequence: TGCAGCGCCGTGGGACAGGGGTCCTACGAGCAGTACTTC. It encodes CSAVGQGSYEQYF.

This clonotype was seen at least ten times. The CDR3 loop is CASSSVDRGRSTQYF. CDR3 nucleotides: TGCGCCAGCAGCTCGGTGGACAGGGGGCGCTCGACCCAGTACTTC. The rearrangement joins TRBV5-1 to TRBJ2-5, with 11 bases aligning to TRBD1. CDR3 length equals 15 residues. CDR1 is SGHRS, CDR2 YFSETQ, per germline. V dropped 3 bases and J dropped 7; count of bases not matched to a gene: 8.

The chain combines TRBV5-1 with TRBJ2-3, with 9 bases identical to TRBD1. CDR3 size: 18 residues. Germline V gene sequence: CDR1 SGHRS, CDR2 YFSETQ. Trimming cost V 5 bases and J 4 bases; bases outside gene matches: 17. The CDR3 nucleotides read TGCGCCAGCAGTCAAACAGGGGGCGTAAGAACCCCCCCAGATACGCAGTATTTT. Translating it yields CASSQTGGVRTPPDTQYF.

In this sample, this clonotype turned up many times. The chain combines TRBV20-1 with TRBJ2-3; TRBD1 aligns across 10 bases. V trimming: 0 bases; J trimming: 4 bases; junction bases outside the gene matches: 7. Germline CDR1 reads DFQATT; CDR2 reads SNEGSKA (reference sequence). The length of the CDR3 is 16 residues. In nucleotides, the CDR3 is TGCAGTGCTAGAGACGCCGGGACAGGGGCAGCAGATACGCAGTATTTT. This translates into CSARDAGTGAADTQYF.

At least ten counts were recorded for this clonotype. This chain uses TRBV5-6 with TRBJ1-6; TRBD1 matches 11 bases. CDR3 length: 15 residues. Germline loops: CDR1 SGHDT, CDR2 YYEEEE. V shed 4 bases, J shed 7 bases, and the junction held 4 bases outside the gene matches. CDR3 nucleotides: TGTGCCAGCAGCGCCGGGGACAGGGGGAATTCACCCCTCCACTTT. This codes for CASSAGDRGNSPLHF.

Many counts were recorded for this clonotype. The chain combines TRBV29-1 with TRBJ2-5, with D uncertain. Between the trimmed V and J ends, which lost 1 base and 5 bases, there was a span of 11 bases. The germline V gene encodes CDR1 SQVTM and CDR2 ANQGSEA. This CDR3 is 13 amino acids long. This chain's CDR3 is CSVEAWVTETQYF. The CDR3 DNA is TGCAGCGTTGAAGCTTGGGTAACGGAGACCCAGTACTTC.

The chain employs TRBV4-3 and TRBJ2-7; 7 positions match TRBD1. Germline assignment: CDR1 LGHNA and CDR2 YSLEER. The junction had 2 bases not matched to a gene; V was cut back by 0 bases and J by 3 bases. The CDR3 covers 14 residues. The CDR3 region is CASSQDAGGYEQYF. CDR3 in DNA: TGCGCCAGCAGCCAAGACGCAGGGGGCTACGAGCAGTACTTC.

There are many counts of this clonotype. The chain joins TRBV6-2 or TRBV6-3 to TRBJ1-1; 7 nucleotides line up with TRBD1. Germline CDR1 is MNHEY and CDR2 is SVGEGT. CDR3 length equals 16 residues. V lost 1 base to trimming and J lost 4 bases; unmatched junction nucleotides: 9. The DNA of the CDR3 is TGTGCCAGCAGTTACTTAAGGGACAGATCGTTCACTGAAGCTTTCTTT. Protein sequence: CASSYLRDRSFTEAFF.

The J gene is TRBJ1-2, the V gene TRBV20-1; maybe TRBD1 (5 bases). V shed 0 bases and J shed 10 bases, with 18 bases lying between them. The germline gives CDR1 DFQATT, CDR2 SNEGSKA (reference sequence). The CDR3 has 14 amino acids. The CDR3 DNA sequence: TGCAGTGCTAGAGAGCAGGGAAGAATCTTTGACTACACCTTC. Its translation: CSAREQGRIFDYTF.

There are many counts of this clonotype. The chain has TRBV20-1 and TRBJ1-5; TRBD1 is a possible D gene (6 bases). The V gene's germline CDR1 is DFQATT and CDR2 SNEGSKA (reference sequence). Deletions cut 0 bases from V and 1 base from J, with 19 bases between. CDR3 size: 18 residues. The CDR3 loop reads CSARDREGGARSNQPQHF. DNA of the CDR3: TGCAGTGCTAGAGATAGAGAAGGGGGGGCGCGAAGCAATCAGCCCCAGCATTTT.

This clonotype came up many times. The genes are TRBV28 and TRBJ2-5; possibly TRBD2 for D (5 bases). Trimming stripped 3 bases from V and 3 bases from J, with 5 bases between. CDR3 size: 12 residues. From germline, CDR1 is MDHEN and CDR2 SYDVKM. The CDR3 sequence: CASSLEEETQYF. As DNA, the CDR3 is TGTGCCAGCAGTTTGGAGGAAGAGACCCAGTACTTC.

This clonotype was counted only a few times. This chain joins TRBV19 and TRBJ1-3, with D maybe TRBD1 (5 bases). Germline lookup yields CDR1 LNHDA and CDR2 SQIVND (reference sequence). The CDR3 length is 15 residues. V was trimmed by 4 bases and J by 3 bases, leaving 13 bases between them. CDR3 loop: CASSTTGHHGNTIYF. The CDR3 DNA is TGTGCCAGTAGTACAACAGGACACCATGGAAACACCATATATTTT.

This sequence joins TRBV5-1 and TRBJ2-1; tentatively, D is TRBD2 (6 bases). Trimming took 4 bases from V and 4 from J, leaving 12 bases between them. The CDR3 consists of 14 residues. The V gene's germline CDR1 is SGHRS and CDR2 YFSETQ. The CDR3 reads CASSPGTAYNEQFF. The CDR3 DNA reads TGCGCCAGCAGCCCAGGGACTGCGTACAATGAGCAGTTCTTC.

The chain uses TRBV27 and TRBJ1-2, with a possible D match to TRBD1 (5 bases). There are 15 residues in the CDR3. The V and J ends lost 3 bases and 4 bases respectively, with 15 bases between them. Germline CDR1 MNHEY, CDR2 SMNVEV (reference sequence). This CDR3 reads CASSLSYGGIYGYTF. The CDR3 coding sequence is TGTGCCAGCAGTTTGAGTTATGGGGGGATCTATGGCTACACCTTC.

At least ten counts were recorded for this clonotype. The V and J genes are TRBV5-1 and TRBJ2-7; D might be TRBD1 or TRBD2, each matching 5 bases. The germline V gene encodes CDR1 SGHRS and CDR2 YFSETQ. Between the trimmed V and J ends, which lost 1 base and 4 bases, there was a span of 15 bases. The CDR3 totals 15 residues. In nucleotides, the CDR3 is TGCGCCAGCAGCTTGCGAGGGGACCCCTCATACGAGCAGTACTTC. Translated: CASSLRGDPSYEQYF.

This clonotype was observed many times. The rearrangement links TRBV3-1 to TRBJ2-1; 7 bases match TRBD1. Germline trimming cut 0 bases from V and 6 bases from J; bases unmatched to any gene: 8. The CDR3 covers 16 residues. Germline V gene data show CDR1 as LGHDT and CDR2 as YNNKEL (reference sequence). The CDR3 here is CASSQEYRGVINEQFF. The DNA for the CDR3 is TGTGCCAGCAGCCAAGAGTACAGGGGTGTAATCAATGAGCAGTTCTTC.

This clonotype was detected many times. The V gene is TRBV15, the J gene TRBJ2-2; 9 nucleotides agree with TRBD1. There are 15 residues in the CDR3. Trimming cost V 6 bases and J 3 bases; bases outside gene matches: 5. Germline values: CDR1 LNHNV, CDR2 YYDKDF (reference sequence). The DNA for the CDR3 is TGTGCCACCAGTGGTGGGACAGGGTACACCGGGGAGCTGTTTTTT. Translating it yields CATSGGTGYTGELFF. The full variable domain, its missing parts supplied by reference TRBV15 and TRBJ2-2, is DAMVIQNPRYQVTQFGKPVTLSCSQTLNHNVMYWYQQKSSQAPKLLFHYYDKDFNNEADTPDNFQSRRPNTSFCFLDIRSPGLGDTAMYLCATSGGTGYTGELFFGEGSRLTVL.

This clonotype was seen ten or more times. J is TRBJ1-2 and V is TRBV12-3 or TRBV12-4, with D maybe TRBD1 (5 bases). The CDR3 is 12 amino acids. With 6 bases removed from V and 5 bases from J, the gap between germline ends came to 10 bases. CDR3 amino acids: CASRGRDYGYTF. Here the CDR3 DNA reads TGTGCCAGCAGAGGCAGGGATTATGGCTACACCTTC.

This clonotype has a count of ten or more. V and J are TRBV14 and TRBJ2-5, with 8 bases fitting TRBD1. The germline gives CDR1 SGHDN, CDR2 FVKESK. This CDR3 contains 16 residues. Trimming at V came to 1 base and at J to 2 bases, leaving 6 bases not matched to a gene. The CDR3 DNA reads as TGTGCCAGCAGCCAAGTTCCGAGACAGGGGCAAGAGACCCAGTACTTC. As protein: CASSQVPRQGQETQYF.

V and J are TRBV19 and TRBJ2-5; TRBD2 matches 8 bases. Unmatched junction bases numbered 9, after V lost 4 bases and J lost 2 bases. The CDR3 extends over 16 amino acids. CDR1 LNHDA and CDR2 SQIVND come from the germline V gene (reference sequence). The CDR3 nucleotides are TGTGCCAGTAGTACCCCGGGACTAGTGGAGCAAGAGACCCAGTACTTC. It encodes CASSTPGLVEQETQYF.

The sample holds many counts of this clonotype. The J gene is TRBJ1-3, the V gene TRBV12-3 or TRBV12-4, with a weak D call TRBD1 (5 bases). The CDR3 totals 14 residues. Trimming cost V 6 bases and J 1 base, with 10 bases left between them. The CDR3 protein is CASSQGISGNTIYF. CDR3 DNA sequence: TGTGCCAGCAGCCAGGGTATTTCTGGAAACACCATATATTTT.

This clonotype was seen ten or more times. The chain uses TRBV7-2 and TRBJ2-7, with D perhaps TRBD2 (5 bases). V was pared by 1 base and J by 6 bases, with 10 bases between. Germline CDR1 is SGHTA and CDR2 is FQGNSA. This CDR3 has 13 residues. The CDR3 loop is CASSLGRGVEQYV. CDR3 in DNA: TGTGCCAGCAGCTTAGGTCGGGGAGTCGAGCAGTACGTC.

This clonotype appeared many times. V and J are TRBV6-5 and TRBJ2-1, with D possibly matching TRBD2 (6 bases). This CDR3 spans 15 amino acids. V lost 6 bases, J lost 1 base, and 13 bases lay in between. CDR1 MNHEY and CDR2 SVGAGI come from the germline V gene. CDR3 DNA sequence: TGTGCCAGCAGCAGTGCGGGAATTTCCTACAATGAGCAGTTCTTC. This translates into CASSSAGISYNEQFF.